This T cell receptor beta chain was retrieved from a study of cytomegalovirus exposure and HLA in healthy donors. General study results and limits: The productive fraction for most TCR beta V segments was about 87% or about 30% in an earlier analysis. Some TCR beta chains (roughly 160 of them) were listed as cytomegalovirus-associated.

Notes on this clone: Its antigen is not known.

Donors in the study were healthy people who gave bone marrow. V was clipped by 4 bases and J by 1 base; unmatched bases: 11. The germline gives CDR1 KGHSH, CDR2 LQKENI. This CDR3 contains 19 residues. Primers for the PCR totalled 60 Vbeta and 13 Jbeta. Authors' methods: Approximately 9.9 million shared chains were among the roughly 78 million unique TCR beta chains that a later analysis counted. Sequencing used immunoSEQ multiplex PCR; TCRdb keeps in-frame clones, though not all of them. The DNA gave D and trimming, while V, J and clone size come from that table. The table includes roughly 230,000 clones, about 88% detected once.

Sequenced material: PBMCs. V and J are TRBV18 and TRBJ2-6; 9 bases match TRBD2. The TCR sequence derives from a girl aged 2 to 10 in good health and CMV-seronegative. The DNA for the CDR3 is TGTGCCAGCTCACGCCCACTAGGAGCGGGAGGTTCTGGGGCCAACGTCCTGACTTTC. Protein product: CASSRPLGAGGSGANVLTF.